These T cell receptor beta chains were read from a single sample in a study of Graves' ophthalmopathy and Graves' hyperthyroidism. TCRdb reprocessed the multiplex PCR reads with MiXCR, giving one entry per CDR3 protein. The profile shows about 380,000 distinct CDR3 sequences, 15% of them singletons. Sample: peripheral blood. These receptors all come from a woman aged 18-29 years with stable Graves' hyperthyroidism. CDR3s include the opening cysteine and the closing phenylalanine or tryptophan. Fields, in order: V gene, J gene, clone size, D gene, CDR3 protein, CDR3 DNA. The D gene is left open where the match is weak. The listing skips clone size in some rows; elsewhere it reads once, few, many or a size class.

>TRBV7-8|TRBJ1-1|NA|NA
CASSSRRIRDTEAFF
TGTGCCAGCAGCTCCCGGAGGATCAGGGACACTGAAGCTTTCTTT
>TRBV6-1|TRBJ2-5|many|NA
CASLYEGGAETQYF
TGTGCCAGCCTATACGAGGGGGGGGCAGAGACCCAGTACTTC
>TRBV7-9|TRBJ2-5|many|NA
CASSPRASSGQETQYF
TGTGCCAGCAGCCCTCGGGCGTCAAGTGGACAAGAGACCCAGTACTTC
>TRBV20-1|TRBJ2-7|many|TRBD1
CSAPSDRGHEQYF
TGCAGTGCTCCCTCGGACAGGGGGCACGAGCAGTACTTC
>TRBV7-2|TRBJ1-1|many|TRBD1
CASSLNPGGGTEAFF
TGTGCCAGCAGCTTAAACCCAGGGGGCGGCACTGAAGCTTTCTTT
>TRBV3-1|TRBJ2-5|NA|NA
CASSQGPTRETQYF
TGTGCCAGCAGCCAAGGTCCAACCCGAGAGACCCAGTACTTC
>TRBV11-2|TRBJ1-1|many|TRBD1
CASSDPGQVMNTEAFF
TGTGCCAGCAGCGATCCGGGACAGGTCATGAACACTGAAGCTTTCTTT
>TRBV6-1|TRBJ1-1|many|NA
CASSTRDVQAFF
TGTGCCAGCAGTACAAGGGATGTCCAAGCTTTCTTT
>TRBV29-1|TRBJ1-2|few|NA
CSVDRGDGNYGYTF
TGCAGCGTTGATCGGGGGGACGGGAACTATGGCTACACCTTC
>TRBV7-2|TRBJ1-5|many|NA
CASSLAAGDQPQHF
TGTGCCAGCAGCTTAGCGGCAGGGGATCAGCCCCAGCATTTT
>TRBV4-2|TRBJ2-5|many|NA
CASSQVSATQSETQYF
TGTGCCAGCAGCCAAGTTTCGGCCACCCAGAGCGAGACCCAGTACTTC
>TRBV5-5|TRBJ1-2|many|NA
CASRSTMDGYTF
TGTGCCAGCAGATCTACGATGGATGGCTACACCTTC
>TRBV2|TRBJ1-1|many|NA
CASSGEGWDTEAFF
TGTGCCAGCAGTGGAGAGGGGTGGGACACTGAAGCTTTCTTT
>TRBV5-1|TRBJ1-1|NA|NA
CASSLAPGAEVTEAFF
TGCGCCAGCAGCTTGGCCCCGGGGGCGGAGGTCACTGAAGCTTTCTTT
>TRBV13|TRBJ1-2|many|TRBD1
CASSPRDRGGYTF
TGTGCCAGCAGCCCCCGGGACAGGGGAGGCTACACCTTC
>TRBV11-2|TRBJ2-4|many|NA
CASKDIARNIQYF
TGTGCCAGCAAGGACATCGCGAGAAACATTCAGTACTTC
>TRBV12-3/TRBV12-4|TRBJ1-6|few|NA
CASRLDRGRGPLHF
TGTGCCAGCAGACTCGACCGGGGAAGGGGGCCCCTCCACTTT
>TRBV7-8|TRBJ2-5|many|NA
CASSSFRELGTQYF
TGTGCCAGCAGCTCCTTCCGGGAACTGGGGACCCAGTACTTC
>TRBV12-3/TRBV12-4|TRBJ1-1|many|NA
CASWGSIRNTEAFF
TGTGCCAGCTGGGGGAGCATACGGAACACTGAAGCTTTCTTT
>TRBV6-1|TRBJ2-5|many|TRBD1
CASSEAWTGGETQYF
TGTGCCAGCAGTGAAGCCTGGACAGGGGGAGAGACCCAGTACTTC
>TRBV7-2|TRBJ1-6|many|NA
CASGTGALRSPLHF
TGTGCCAGCGGCACGGGGGCGCTCCGTTCACCCCTCCACTTT
>TRBV24-1|TRBJ2-5|many|NA
CATSDPTWQGRETQYF
TGTGCCACCAGTGACCCCACATGGCAGGGCCGGGAGACCCAGTACTTC